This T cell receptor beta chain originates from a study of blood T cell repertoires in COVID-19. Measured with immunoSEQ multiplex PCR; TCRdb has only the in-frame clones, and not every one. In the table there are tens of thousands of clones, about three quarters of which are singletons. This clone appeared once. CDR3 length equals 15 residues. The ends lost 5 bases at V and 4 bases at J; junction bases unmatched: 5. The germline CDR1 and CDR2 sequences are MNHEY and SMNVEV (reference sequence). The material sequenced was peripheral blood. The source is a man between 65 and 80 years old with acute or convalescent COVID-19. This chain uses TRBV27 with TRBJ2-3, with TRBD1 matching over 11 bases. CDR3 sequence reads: CASSRRTGGADTQYF. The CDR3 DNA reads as TGTGCCAGCAGTCGGCGGACAGGGGGCGCAGATACGCAGTATTTT.